These 26 T cell receptor beta chains were all obtained from the same sample, sequenced in a study of cytotoxic CD8 clonotypes in ibrutinib-treated CLL. TCRdb's copy holds only in-frame clones and misses some; the assay was immunoSEQ multiplex PCR. The sample contains some 300,000 clones, 70% to 80% of which appear only once. Sequencing was performed on PBMCs, taken before ibrutinib treatment. These receptors were collected from a human donor with chronic lymphocytic leukemia.

This clone was observed once. The genes are TRBV20-1 and TRBJ2-7; D may be TRBD2 (6 bases). CDR3 length equals 11 residues. Trimming pared 8 bases from V and 2 bases from J, leaving 10 bases between. Per the germline V gene, CDR1 is DFQATT and CDR2 is SNEGSKA (reference sequence). The CDR3 sequence is CSRAGAYEQYF. DNA of the CDR3: TGCAGTCGAGCGGGCGCCTACGAGCAGTACTTC.

The chain couples TRBV27 to TRBJ2-3; the match to TRBD1 covers 7 bases. This CDR3 contains 18 residues. CDR1 and CDR2 from the germline V gene are MNHEY and SMNVEV (reference sequence). V shed 4 bases, J shed 2 bases, and the junction held 15 bases outside the gene matches. As DNA, the CDR3 is TGTGCCAGCAGTTCGTCAGGATTCTGGGGACAGTACACAGATACGCAGTATTTT. Encoded protein: CASSSSGFWGQYTDTQYF.

The chain links TRBV19 to TRBJ2-6; maybe TRBD1 (6 bases). Germline loops: CDR1 LNHDA, CDR2 SQIVND (reference sequence). CDR3 length: 16 residues. The germline V and J ends were trimmed by 9 bases and 1 base, with 16 bases remaining between them. CDR3 nucleotides: TGTGCCAGCACTGGACAGACCCCTTCTGGGGCCAACGTCCTGACTTTC. Protein sequence: CASTGQTPSGANVLTF.

The V and J genes are TRBV30 and TRBJ1-2, with 11 bases fitting TRBD1. This CDR3 comprises 13 residues. Losses at the gene ends were 8 bases for V and 6 bases for J; bases not matched to a gene: 8. CDR1 is GTSNPN and CDR2 is SVGIG in the germline V gene (reference sequence). The CDR3 DNA sequence: TGTGCCCTTAAGGACAGGGGGCGGGATGGCTACACCTTC. The encoded protein is CALKDRGRDGYTF.

This clone was observed once. V is TRBV27 and J is TRBJ2-7; 8 nucleotides agree with TRBD1. V lost 5 bases to trimming and J lost 2 bases; unmatched junction nucleotides: 5. Germline-derived CDR1 and CDR2 are MNHEY and SMNVEV (reference sequence). CDR3 size: 14 residues. As DNA, the CDR3 is TGTGCCAGCAGTAGGGACAGGAAGACCTACGAGCAGTACTTC. Amino acids: CASSRDRKTYEQYF.

CDR3 region: CASSLEKTSGRNYEQYF. CDR3 in DNA: TGCGCCAGCAGCTTGGAGAAGACTAGCGGGAGGAACTACGAGCAGTACTTC. The chain joins TRBV5-1 to TRBJ2-7; 13 nucleotides line up with TRBD2. V lost 0 bases and J lost 3; bases outside the gene matches: 6. This CDR3 is 17 amino acids long. CDR1 and CDR2 (germline): SGHRS, YFSETQ.

This clone has only one observation. This chain links TRBV4-3 with TRBJ2-1, with TRBD2 matching over 10 bases. With V trimmed by 4 bases and J by 6 bases, 9 bases remained unmatched. The germline V gene has CDR1 LGHNA and CDR2 YSLEER. There are 16 residues in the CDR3. CDR3 nucleotide sequence: TGCGCCAGCAGCCTTGTTGGCCTAGCGGGAGTCAATGAGCAGTTCTTC. As protein: CASSLVGLAGVNEQFF.

This chain uses TRBV7-3 with TRBJ2-6; possible D gene TRBD2, 5 bases. Germline lookup yields CDR1 SGHTA and CDR2 FQGTGA. V was cut by 1 base and J by 0 bases, with 10 bases left in between. The CDR3 covers 17 residues. The CDR3 spells CASSLSRGSSGANVLTF. The CDR3 coding sequence is TGTGCCAGCAGCTTAAGTCGAGGGAGCTCTGGGGCCAACGTCCTGACTTTC.

This chain connects TRBV6-5 to TRBJ2-7; 10 nucleotides align to TRBD1. The CDR3 is made up of 14 amino acids. V lost 2 bases, J lost 5 bases, and 3 bases stayed unmatched. The germline gives CDR1 MNHEY, CDR2 SVGAGI. The CDR3 sequence is CASSYTTGGDEQYF. As DNA, the CDR3 is TGTGCCAGCAGTTACACGACAGGGGGCGACGAGCAGTACTTC.

The CDR3 DNA reads TGTGCCAGCAGCCTCAGGGGAGGCGAGACCCAGTACTTC. Translation gives CASSLRGGETQYF. The chain combines TRBV7-3 with TRBJ2-5; perhaps D is TRBD1 or TRBD2 (6 bases each). Trimming shortened V by 5 bases and J by 5 bases, and 12 bases separated the two germline ends. The CDR3 spans 13 residues. CDR1 SGHTA and CDR2 FQGTGA come from the germline V gene.

In its sample, this clone was seen once. V and J are TRBV4-3 and TRBJ1-4; D remains ambiguous. This CDR3 region has 16 residues. The germline V gene has CDR1 LGHNA and CDR2 YSLEER. V was clipped by 4 bases and J by 2 bases, with 14 bases between them. The CDR3 is CASSRGRTSTNEKLFF. The CDR3, as DNA: TGCGCCAGCAGCCGCGGTAGAACTAGCACTAATGAAAAACTGTTTTTT.

This chain joins TRBV5-1 and TRBJ2-2; TRBD1 might be the D (6 bases). Trimming left V 0 bases short and J 6 bases short, with 18 bases between. In germline, CDR1 is SGHRS, CDR2 YFSETQ. The CDR3 covers 17 residues. Written as DNA, the CDR3 is TGCGCCAGCAGCTTGGCGCCTGGGGGCAGTGTCGCCGGGGAGCTGTTTTTT. Residues: CASSLAPGGSVAGELFF.

The chain combines TRBV7-9 with TRBJ2-1, with TRBD2 identical over 12 bases. CDR1 and CDR2 (germline): SEHNR, FQNEAQ (reference sequence). The CDR3 runs to 16 residues. Trimming removed 5 bases from V and 6 bases from J; junction bases left unmatched: 8. CDR3 coding DNA: TGTGCCAGCAGCGCCGCTAGCGGGAGGGTTGGCAATGAGCAGTTCTTC. Protein product: CASSAASGRVGNEQFF.

The rearrangement links TRBV15 to TRBJ1-3; 7 bases fit TRBD1. This CDR3 has 15 residues. Germline CDR1 and CDR2: LNHNV and YYDKDF (reference sequence). Trimming took 2 bases from V and 0 from J; bases not matched to a gene: 1. This CDR3 is CATSRRQGSGNTIYF. CDR3 coding DNA: TGTGCCACCAGCAGAAGACAGGGCTCTGGAAACACCATATATTTT.

This chain uses TRBV6-4 with TRBJ2-3, with D hard to call. V lost 0 bases to trimming and J lost 1 base, with 5 bases between them. The CDR3 runs 14 residues. From germline, CDR1 is MRHNA and CDR2 SNTAGT. DNA for the CDR3: TGTGCCAGCAGTGACTCCTGGGGCACAGATACGCAGTATTTT. Amino acids: CASSDSWGTDTQYF.

V usage is TRBV11-2 and J usage is TRBJ2-1, with D possibly TRBD2 on 8 matching bases. Germline loops: CDR1 SGHAT, CDR2 FQNNGV. With 5 bases removed from V and 12 bases from J, the gap between germline ends came to 26 bases. There are 16 residues in the CDR3. For the CDR3, the DNA is TGTGCCAGCAGCCGGCAGACAGGGTTGGGACTAGTGGGGCAGTTCTTC. Translated: CASSRQTGLGLVGQFF. Full variable domain (missing parts from reference TRBV11-2 and TRBJ2-1): EAGVAQSPRYKIIEKRQSVAFWCNPISGHATLYWYQQILGQGPKLLIQFQNNGVVDDSQLPKDRFSAERLKGVDSTLKIQPAKLEDSAVYLCASSRQTGLGLVGQFFGPGTRLTVL.

CDR3 coding DNA: TGTGCCAGCGGGTGGAATGAGCAGTTCTTC. Its translation is CASGWNEQFF. The genes are TRBV6-5 and TRBJ2-1; D gene uncertain. This CDR3 is 10 amino acids long. Trimming pared 8 bases from V and 7 bases from J, leaving 6 bases between. Germline CDR1 is MNHEY and CDR2 is SVGAGI.

The chain joins TRBV29-1 to TRBJ1-4; D is possibly TRBD1 (5 bases). The CDR3 loop spans 12 amino acids. Between the trimmed V and J ends, which lost 4 bases and 4 bases, there was a span of 7 bases. Germline V lookup: CDR1 SQVTM, CDR2 ANQGSEA. The CDR3 region has the DNA TGCAGCGTTGGACAGATTAATGAAAAACTGTTTTTT. It specifies CSVGQINEKLFF.

In regard to this clone: Other DNA sequences of this sample code for an identical CDR3. In DNA form, the CDR3 reads TGTGCCAGCAGCGTAGGTAGAAGGGGGCAAGAGACCCAGTACTTC. It encodes CASSVGRRGQETQYF. The chain combines TRBV9 with TRBJ2-5, with D possibly TRBD1 on 6 matching bases. Germline CDR1 reads SGDLS; CDR2 reads YYNGEE. The CDR3 spans 15 residues. Trimming cost V 0 bases and J 2 bases, with 11 bases left between them. Full variable domain (missing parts from reference TRBV9 and TRBJ2-5): DSGVTQTPKHLITATGQRVTLRCSPRSGDLSVYWYQQSLDQGLQFLIQYYNGEERAKGNILERFSAQQFPDLHSELNLSSLELGDSALYFCASSVGRRGQETQYFGPGTRLLVL.

Only a few counts were recorded for this clone. This sequence joins TRBV19 and TRBJ2-1; 9 nucleotides line up with TRBD1. The V gene end was trimmed by 4 bases and the J gene end by 12 bases; junction bases not matched to a gene: 1. In germline, CDR1 is LNHDA, CDR2 SQIVND (reference sequence). CDR3 length: 11 amino acids. The CDR3 reads CASSTGQGQFF. Here the CDR3 DNA reads TGTGCCAGTAGTACGGGACAGGGGCAGTTCTTC.

This chain connects TRBV7-2 to TRBJ2-1, with D uncertain. Germline assignment: CDR1 SGHTA and CDR2 FQGNSA. Trimming stripped 5 bases from V and 0 bases from J, with 11 bases between. This CDR3 region has 15 residues. The CDR3 region is CASSGSVSSYNEQFF. Here the CDR3 DNA reads TGTGCCAGCAGCGGCAGCGTCAGCTCCTACAATGAGCAGTTCTTC.

The chain joins TRBV4-2 to TRBJ2-1; 8 nucleotides match TRBD2. The CDR3 sequence is 16 residues long. V lost 0 bases to trimming and J lost 5 bases; unmatched junction nucleotides: 6. Germline-derived CDR1 and CDR2 are LGHNA and YNFKEQ. CDR3: CASSQDWLAGNNEQFF. The CDR3 DNA is TGTGCCAGCAGCCAAGACTGGCTAGCGGGTAACAATGAGCAGTTCTTC.

The chain joins TRBV28 to TRBJ2-7, with D uncertain. Germline assignment: CDR1 MDHEN and CDR2 SYDVKM. V was clipped by 3 bases and J by 9 bases, with 24 bases between them. The CDR3 is made up of 16 amino acids. CDR3 nucleotide sequence: TGTGCCAGCAGTTTCCGCCCGCCGGAGAACACCTGGGGGCAGTACTTC. This gives the protein CASSFRPPENTWGQYF.

V usage is TRBV4-3 and J usage is TRBJ2-3; TRBD2 is a possible D gene (6 bases). V was shortened by 1 base and J by 2 bases, with 19 bases between the two germline ends. The CDR3 totals 18 residues. CDR1 is LGHNA, CDR2 YSLEER, per germline. Here the CDR3 reads CASSQGPGVAAATDTQYF. As DNA, the CDR3 is TGCGCCAGCAGCCAAGGCCCCGGGGTAGCGGCAGCCACAGATACGCAGTATTTT.

This clone was seen only once. This chain connects TRBV5-6 to TRBJ2-7; 12 bases line up with TRBD2. The junction had 8 bases not matched to a gene; V was cut back by 0 bases and J by 4 bases. The CDR3 is 17 residues long. The germline gives CDR1 SGHDT, CDR2 YYEEEE. CDR3 sequence: CASSLAATSGRSYEQYF. In DNA form, the CDR3 reads TGTGCCAGCAGCTTGGCCGCCACTAGCGGGAGGTCTTACGAGCAGTACTTC.

The V and J genes are TRBV4-1 and TRBJ2-5; D is undetermined. The CDR3 has 14 residues. Germline V lookup: CDR1 MGHRA, CDR2 YSYEKL. V was trimmed by 0 bases and J by 5 bases, leaving 10 bases between them. The CDR3 region is CASSQDSNLETQYF. CDR3 bases: TGCGCCAGCAGCCAAGACTCTAATCTCGAGACCCAGTACTTC.